Below are 22 T cell receptor beta chains sequenced from a single sample in a study of vaccination effects on CD4 cells after COVID-19. No antigens are known for them. The data were produced by immunoSEQ multiplex PCR, yet TCRdb's version contains in-frame clones alone and is incomplete. The sample carries about 20,000 clones, about 74% recorded once. Expansion of antigen-specific CD4+ T cells with viral peptide pools was carried out by the ViraFEST assay before sequencing. The culture ran for 10 days before CD4+ T cells were isolated. Infection with SARS-CoV-2 occurred in the person between March and December 2020, and PCR confirmed it. The sample was CD4+ T cells from PBMCs cultured with SARS-CoV-2 spike peptides, taken before COVID-19 vaccination. The receptors derive from a human donor who had a prior SARS-CoV-2 infection.

The chain links TRBV19 to TRBJ1-2; the D is unclear. The germline gives CDR1 LNHDA, CDR2 SQIVND (reference sequence). This CDR3 is built from 16 residues. V lost 8 bases, J lost 4 bases, and 23 bases lay in between. The DNA of the CDR3 is TGTGCCAGTCGATTTCCAGATGGGCAGGTTAGCTATGGCTACACCTTC. It yields the protein CASRFPDGQVSYGYTF.

This clone has only a few counts. The V and J genes are TRBV15 and TRBJ2-5; D is possibly TRBD1 (6 bases). This CDR3 is built from 14 residues. Per germline, CDR1 LNHNV and CDR2 YYDKDF (reference sequence). The V end lost 2 bases, the J end lost 5 bases, and 12 bases lay between the germline ends. CDR3 loop: CATSRTDSWETQYF. In nucleotides, the CDR3 is TGTGCCACCAGCAGAACGGACAGTTGGGAGACCCAGTACTTC. The complete variable domain, with remaining parts taken from reference TRBV15 and TRBJ2-5, reads DAMVIQNPRYQVTQFGKPVTLSCSQTLNHNVMYWYQQKSSQAPKLLFHYYDKDFNNEADTPDNFQSRRPNTSFCFLDIRSPGLGDTAMYLCATSRTDSWETQYFGPGTRLLVL.

The CDR3 DNA reads TGCGCCAGCAGCCAGTTCCCCACTCAAGGTACGCAGTATTTT. Translating gives CASSQFPTQGTQYF. The rearrangement links TRBV4-1 to TRBJ2-3; no definite D call. The CDR3 length is 14 residues. The V gene lost 3 bases and the J gene lost 8 bases, with 15 bases spanning the gap. The germline gives CDR1 MGHRA, CDR2 YSYEKL.

For the CDR3, the DNA is TGTGCCAGCAGCTTAAGGGGGACCAACACCGGGGAGCTGTTTTTT. It specifies CASSLRGTNTGELFF. The genes are TRBV7-6 and TRBJ2-2; D perhaps matches TRBD1 (6 bases). V lost 2 bases, J lost 2 bases, and 9 bases lay in between. Germline CDR1 SGHVS, CDR2 FNYEAQ. The CDR3 runs 15 residues.

The V call is TRBV5-6, the J call TRBJ2-7; D perhaps matches TRBD1 (6 bases). The CDR3 extends over 14 amino acids. CDR1 SGHDT and CDR2 YYEEEE come from the germline V gene. With 3 bases removed from V and 2 bases from J, the gap between germline ends came to 12 bases. The CDR3 DNA reads TGTGCCAGCAGCTCAAAGACAGGTACCTACGAGCAGTACTTC. It yields the protein CASSSKTGTYEQYF.

This chain connects TRBV6-6 to TRBJ2-7; D remains ambiguous. The CDR3 length is 13 residues. Trimming left V 2 bases short and J 2 bases short, with 7 bases between. Germline assignment: CDR1 MNHNY and CDR2 SVGAGI (reference sequence). The DNA for the CDR3 is TGTGCCAGCAGTTACACCGACACCTACGAGCAGTACTTC. Protein product: CASSYTDTYEQYF.

This clone came up once. The chain carries TRBV19 and TRBJ1-5, with 7 bases that match TRBD1. J was trimmed by 5 bases and V by 5 bases; bases with no gene match: 15. Per the germline V gene, CDR1 is LNHDA and CDR2 is SQIVND (reference sequence). The CDR3 length is 17 residues. As DNA, the CDR3 is TGTGCCAGTAGTCCGACGCCGACAGGGTTTTCCTATCAGCCCCAGCATTTT. It encodes CASSPTPTGFSYQPQHF.

The chain combines TRBV6-6 with TRBJ2-5, with 8 bases aligning to TRBD2. With 5 bases clipped from V and 2 bases from J, the junction kept 4 bases outside the gene matches. Germline V CDR1 and CDR2: MNHNY, SVGAGI (reference sequence). The CDR3 runs to 14 residues. The CDR3 is CASSPTSGQETQYF. The DNA for the CDR3 is TGTGCCAGCAGTCCTACTAGCGGACAAGAGACCCAGTACTTC.

V is TRBV25-1 and J is TRBJ2-5, with no clear D. The CDR3 spans 13 residues. Trimming took 4 bases from V and 5 from J, leaving 11 bases between them. CDR1 MGHDK and CDR2 SYGVNS come from the germline V gene. This chain's CDR3 is CASSVGSLETQYF. The CDR3 nucleotides read TGTGCCAGCAGTGTTGGCTCGTTGGAGACCCAGTACTTC.

J is TRBJ1-1 and V is TRBV4-2; the match to TRBD1 covers 7 bases. The CDR3 totals 17 residues. Germline-derived CDR1 and CDR2 are LGHNA and YNFKEQ. J gave up 3 bases and V 4 bases, and 14 bases lay outside the gene matches. In DNA, the CDR3 is TGTGCCAGCAGCCCTGGACAGGAGTCGTCGGGTGACACTGAAGCTTTCTTT. Its translation: CASSPGQESSGDTEAFF.

V gene TRBV7-3 combines with J gene TRBJ2-2; 9 bases map to TRBD1. The ends lost 5 bases at V and 5 bases at J; junction bases unmatched: 6. There are 15 residues in the CDR3. Looked up from germline, CDR1 is SGHTA and CDR2 is FQGTGA. This CDR3 is CASSPAGTGTGELFF. The CDR3 DNA reads as TGTGCCAGCAGCCCGGCCGGGACAGGGACCGGGGAGCTGTTTTTT.

J is TRBJ1-6 and V is TRBV4-1, with D unclear. The CDR3 sequence is 13 residues long. The germline gives CDR1 MGHRA, CDR2 YSYEKL. V lost 2 bases and J 14 bases, leaving 13 bases between the germline ends. CDR3 sequence: CASSQPQTQALHF. The DNA for the CDR3 is TGCGCCAGCAGCCAACCACAAACTCAGGCCCTCCACTTT.

The gene calls are TRBV18 and TRBJ1-1; 8 nucleotides agree with TRBD1. The CDR3 runs to 13 residues. Trimming at V came to 5 bases and at J to 5 bases, leaving 4 bases not matched to a gene. Germline values: CDR1 KGHSH, CDR2 LQKENI. The CDR3 nucleotides are TGTGCCAGCTCAGCATGGACAGGGACTGAAGCTTTCTTT. Protein sequence: CASSAWTGTEAFF.

This clone was seen only once. The chain carries TRBV29-1 and TRBJ2-7; TRBD1 is a possible D gene (6 bases). Germline V gene sequence: CDR1 SQVTM, CDR2 ANQGSEA. The germline V and J ends were trimmed by 7 bases and 1 base, with 14 bases remaining between them. The CDR3 totals 13 residues. The DNA of the CDR3 is TGCAGCGCAAAACAGGGACCGTCCTACGAGCAGTACTTC. Translated: CSAKQGPSYEQYF.

This sequence joins TRBV28 and TRBJ2-7; a weak D match, TRBD1 (6 bases). Deletions cut 4 bases from V and 2 bases from J, with 15 bases between. Germline CDR1 MDHEN, CDR2 SYDVKM. CDR3 length: 15 residues. In nucleotides, the CDR3 is TGTGCCAGCAGTTCCCCCGGGACACCGCCCTACGAGCAGTACTTC. Translating gives CASSSPGTPPYEQYF.

The chain joins TRBV21-1 to TRBJ1-5; the DNA was not used to check the table's D call, TRBD1. TRBV21-1 is a listed pseudogene. The CDR3 has 12 residues. The CDR3 coding sequence is TGTGCCAGACAGGGGGACAATCAGCCCCAGCATTTT. The encoded protein is CARQGDNQPQHF.

This chain uses TRBV5-4 with TRBJ1-1; the D gene is possibly TRBD1 (5 bases). The CDR3 spans 16 residues. From germline, CDR1 is SGHNT and CDR2 YYREEE (reference sequence). With 0 bases removed from V and 4 bases from J, the gap between germline ends came to 16 bases. CDR3 loop: CASSLVSGGAGTEAFF. As DNA, the CDR3 is TGTGCCAGCAGCTTGGTTTCGGGAGGGGCGGGCACTGAAGCTTTCTTT.

This clone was seen a handful of times. The V and J genes are TRBV6-5 and TRBJ1-5; D gene uncertain. Trimming took 5 bases from V and 5 from J, leaving 16 bases between them. Germline V CDR1 and CDR2: MNHEY, SVGAGI. CDR3 length: 15 amino acids. CDR3 sequence reads: CASSSLARRDQPQHF. DNA of the CDR3: TGTGCCAGCAGTAGCTTGGCCCGTCGGGATCAGCCCCAGCATTTT.

This chain connects TRBV3-1 (or the pseudogene TRBV3-2) to TRBJ2-7, with D unresolved. V lost 5 bases, J lost 2 bases, and 16 bases lay in between. In germline, CDR1 is LGHDT, CDR2 YNNKEL (reference sequence). The CDR3 is made up of 15 amino acids. The CDR3 nucleotides read TGTGCCAGCAGCTCTAGATCCCAATTGGCCTACGAGCAGTACTTC. Translated: CASSSRSQLAYEQYF.

The V gene is TRBV5-1, the J gene TRBJ2-1; tentative D call: TRBD2 (6 bases). Trimming stripped 0 bases from V and 10 bases from J, with 11 bases between. Germline V lookup: CDR1 SGHRS, CDR2 YFSETQ. This CDR3 has 13 amino acids. In DNA, the CDR3 is TGCGCCAGCAGCTTGGCTATGGGAGGCGAGCAGTTCTTC. It yields the protein CASSLAMGGEQFF.

This clone was seen once. One end of the junction fails to match germline, which may point to a read error. This chain links TRBV3-1 (or the pseudogene TRBV3-2) with TRBJ2-1, with no clear D. The CDR3 length is 12 residues. Germline V lookup: CDR1 LGHDT, CDR2 YNNKEL (reference sequence). This CDR3 reads CASSQGPSQRVF. Here the CDR3 DNA reads TGTGCCAGCAGCCAAGGACCCAGTCAGCGAGTCTTC.

The chain recombines TRBV2 with TRBJ2-3, with D possibly TRBD1 on 5 matching bases. The CDR3 totals 17 residues. The ends were cut back, 8 bases at V and 0 bases at J, with 21 bases in the middle. The V gene's germline CDR1 is SNHLY and CDR2 FYNNEI. As DNA, the CDR3 is TGTGCCAGCTCCGAAAAGGGGATCACAGCTAGCACAGATACGCAGTATTTT. Protein product: CASSEKGITASTDTQYF.